This section outlines one TCR beta chain sequence together with its context. What this receptor recognizes is not known. Base qualities are not provided; no much larger clone lies one nucleotide away. The sample is drawn from a study of blood T cell repertoires in COVID-19 (dated by TCRdb to 2020 to 2022). Notes on the research overall: Samples from collaborators originated in the United States, Italy and Spain and spanned both the acute and convalescent phases of COVID-19. The prospective study material was composed of cDNA or gDNA derived from T cells, B-cell-depleted T cells, or PBMCs. Where available, HLA class I and class II types were taken from metadata supplied by the sample provider and were not determined by assay-based typing. A freely available public database, intended as a resource for researchers studying the immune response to SARS-CoV-2, is where the repertoires were released. The sample metadata nearly always contained a de-identified subject ID, COVID-19 status, age in years and sex. Samples came from the ongoing ImmuneRACE study (first 160 participants) plus 1,254 subjects from 6 global collaborators. The dataset comprised deeply sampled blood TCRbeta repertoires from subjects exposed to, actively infected with, or recovered from COVID-19. What the authors observed across the whole study: The quantity of clinical and demographic metadata differed by source and by participant and was supplied without curation.

TCRbeta CDR3 regions were amplified from genomic DNA using the immunoSEQ Assay, a bias-controlled multiplex PCR. As for the authors' bioinformatics: The number of nucleated cells in each sample was estimated from the amplification of reference gene primers within the assay. To quantify the absolute abundance of each unique TCRbeta CDR3 rearrangement, sequence reads were collapsed and filtered. For each sample, productive Simpson clonality was calculated by taking the square root of Simpson's diversity index across productive rearrangements. Not all clones reach the TCRdb copy of this immuneACCESS table, which keeps in-frame sequences only. Checked studies attribute under half of the gap to unresolved V genes and leave the rest unexplained. D and trimming come from the DNA, and the V and J calls and clone size come from that table. In this sample the table shows tens of thousands of clones, 80% to 90% of which occur a single time. Roughly 13% of the sample belongs to the ten largest clones.

The collaborating institutions used their own protocols to collect whole blood in K2EDTA tubes. Collaborator samples were shipped for TCRbeta analysis as frozen whole blood, isolated PBMCs, or DNA extracted from either sample type. The CDR3 measures 16 amino acids from cysteine to phenylalanine. Only the CDR3 region is kept as DNA, spanning 48 bases read in frame from base 1. CDR1 and CDR2 were assigned from the germline V gene as SGHRS and YFSETQ. From V the trimming removes 0 bases and from J it removes 4 bases, while the gene matches leave 8 bases of the junction unaccounted for. The chain was built from TRBV5-1 and TRBJ1-2, with 8 central nucleotides matching TRBD1. The sequence was collected from an older man with acute or convalescent COVID-19. Sequencing was performed on peripheral blood. The sequence in DNA is TGCGCCAGCAGCTTGGGTCCCACGACAGGGGTCTATGGCTACACCTTC. This translates into CASSLGPTTGVYGYTF.